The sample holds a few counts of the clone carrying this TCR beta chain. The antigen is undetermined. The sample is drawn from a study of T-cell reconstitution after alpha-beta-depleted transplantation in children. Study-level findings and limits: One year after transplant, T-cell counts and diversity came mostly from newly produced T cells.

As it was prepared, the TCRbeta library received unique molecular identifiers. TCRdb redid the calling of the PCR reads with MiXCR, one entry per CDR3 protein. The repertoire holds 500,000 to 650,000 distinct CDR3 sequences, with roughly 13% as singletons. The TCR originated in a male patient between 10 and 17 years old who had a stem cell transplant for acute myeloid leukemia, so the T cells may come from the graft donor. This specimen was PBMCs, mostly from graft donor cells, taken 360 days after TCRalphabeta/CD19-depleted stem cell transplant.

DNA of the CDR3: TGTGCCAGCAGCGCCGGTCTCCCCTACGAGCAGTACTTC. This sequence encodes CASSAGLPYEQYF. The rearrangement uses TRBV7-2 and TRBJ2-7; D gene ambiguous. This CDR3 is built from 13 residues. V shed 5 bases and J shed 2 bases, with 10 bases lying between them. Germline V gene lookup returns CDR1 SGHTA and CDR2 FQGNSA. Complete variable domain (other parts from reference TRBV7-2 and TRBJ2-7): GAGVSQSPSNKVTEKGKDVELRCDPISGHTALYWYRQSLGQGLEFLIYFQGNSAPDKSGLPSDRFSAERTGGSVSTLTIQRTQQEDSAVYLCASSAGLPYEQYFGPGTRLTVT.